A selection of T cell receptor beta chains follows, all from one sample in a study of blood T cell repertoires in COVID-19. Method: immunoSEQ multiplex PCR; TCRdb's copy keeps in-frame clones and lacks some. The sample contains about 380,000 clones, about 80% of which appear only once. Specimen: peripheral blood. Receptor source: a human donor with acute or convalescent COVID-19. The donor label of this sample is uncertain. Both conserved end residues are part of each CDR3. The D gene is left open where the match is weak. The size of a clone is reported for some rows only, either as once, few or many, or as a class for expanded clones.

V gene	J gene	clone size	D gene	CDR3 DNA	CDR3 protein
TRBV5-1	TRBJ1-2	.	.	TGCGCCAGCAGCTTGTATACGACGGGTGGCAATGGCTACACCTTC	CASSLYTTGGNGYTF
TRBV5-5	TRBJ1-5	.	TRBD1	TGTGCCAGCAGCGAGACAGGGGGGGTTCAGCCCCAGCATTTT	CASSETGGVQPQHF
TRBV25-1	TRBJ1-1	.	TRBD1	TGTGCCAGCAGGGGACAGGGAGGAACTGAAGCTTTCTTT	CASRGQGGTEAFF
TRBV7-9	TRBJ2-1	once	TRBD2	TGTGCCAGCAGCTTAGTAGGGGCTAGCGGGAGCCGTGAGCAGTTCTTC	CASSLVGASGSREQFF
TRBV2	TRBJ2-5	.	.	TGTGCCAGCAGCCCACCGCGGGGAGAGACCCAGTACTTC	CASSPPRGETQYF
TRBV30	TRBJ2-3	.	TRBD2	TGTGCCTGGAGTAAACTAGCGGGGAACACAGATACGCAGTATTTT	CAWSKLAGNTDTQYF
TRBV10-2	TRBJ1-1	.	.	TGCGCCACCCGGAGGATAACGAACACTGAAGCTTTCTTT	CATRRITNTEAFF
TRBV5-6	TRBJ2-7	.	.	TGTGCCAGCAGCTTGAGCCTAGAGCAGTACTTC	CASSLSLEQYF
TRBV3-1/TRBV3-2	TRBJ1-1	few	.	TGTGCCAGCAGCCACACAATCAGGGAGGCTGAAGCTTTCTTT	CASSHTIREAEAFF
TRBV5-6	TRBJ1-1	few	.	TGTGCCAGCAGCTTAGCGGGAGGGGGGTCCACTGAAGCTTTCTTT	CASSLAGGGSTEAFF
TRBV5-5	TRBJ2-3	.	.	TGTGCCAGCAGCGGCCTCACAGATACGCAGTATTTT	CASSGLTDTQYF
TRBV19	TRBJ1-5	.	.	TGTGCCAGTAGTATTAGTGCGGGCAATCAGCCCCAGCATTTT	CASSISAGNQPQHF
TRBV18	TRBJ1-1	.	TRBD1	TGTGCCAGCTCACCGGACAGGGGTTCTATGGCTTTCTTT	CASSPDRGSMAFF
TRBV3-1/TRBV3-2	TRBJ1-4	.	TRBD1	TGTGCCAGCAGCCAAGAGAAGGGGTGGACAGGCCGGAATGAAAAACTGTTTTTT	CASSQEKGWTGRNEKLFF
TRBV18	TRBJ1-6	.	TRBD1	TGTGCCAGCTCACCATTCGGGACAGATAATTCACCCCTCCACTTT	CASSPFGTDNSPLHF
TRBV18	TRBJ1-4	.	.	TGTGCCAGCTCAACGGGACACACTAATGAAAAACTGTTTTTT	CASSTGHTNEKLFF